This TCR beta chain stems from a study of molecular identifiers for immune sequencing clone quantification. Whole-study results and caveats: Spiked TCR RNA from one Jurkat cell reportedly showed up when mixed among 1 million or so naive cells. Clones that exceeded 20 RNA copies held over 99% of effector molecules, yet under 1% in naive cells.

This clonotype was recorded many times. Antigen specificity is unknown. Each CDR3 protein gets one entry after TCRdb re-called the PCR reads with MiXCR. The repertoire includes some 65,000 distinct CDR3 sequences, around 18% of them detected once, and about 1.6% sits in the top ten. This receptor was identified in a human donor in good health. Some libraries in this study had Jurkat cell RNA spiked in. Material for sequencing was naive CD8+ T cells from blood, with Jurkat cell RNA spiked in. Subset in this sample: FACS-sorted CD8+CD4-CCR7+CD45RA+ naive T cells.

DNA of the CDR3: TGTGCCAGCAGTGAAAGACAAGTGAATCAGCCCCAGCATTTT. This sequence encodes CASSERQVNQPQHF. The chain combines TRBV6-1 with TRBJ1-5; no definite D call. V was cut by 2 bases and J by 4 bases, with 9 bases left in between. Germline loops: CDR1 MNHNS, CDR2 SASEGT. This CDR3 region has 14 residues.